The TCR beta chain under discussion was sequenced for a study of cytomegalovirus exposure and HLA in healthy donors. This CDR3 is 15 amino acids long. 13 Jbeta primers and 60 Vbeta primers were used for the PCR. Assay used: immunoSEQ multiplex PCR; TCRdb lists only in-frame clones, some missing. The data show approximately 110,000 clones, with almost 70% seen just once and around 3.5% held by the top ten. This TCR was recovered from a man in his thirties or forties in good health and CMV-seronegative. The sample comprised PBMCs. V gene TRBV12-2 combines with J gene TRBJ1-5. TRBV12-2 is an annotated pseudogene. The CDR3 region is CASRSLLARNQPQHF. DNA of the CDR3: TGTGCAAGTCGCTCCCTCCTAGCTCGCAATCAGCCCCAGCATTTT.